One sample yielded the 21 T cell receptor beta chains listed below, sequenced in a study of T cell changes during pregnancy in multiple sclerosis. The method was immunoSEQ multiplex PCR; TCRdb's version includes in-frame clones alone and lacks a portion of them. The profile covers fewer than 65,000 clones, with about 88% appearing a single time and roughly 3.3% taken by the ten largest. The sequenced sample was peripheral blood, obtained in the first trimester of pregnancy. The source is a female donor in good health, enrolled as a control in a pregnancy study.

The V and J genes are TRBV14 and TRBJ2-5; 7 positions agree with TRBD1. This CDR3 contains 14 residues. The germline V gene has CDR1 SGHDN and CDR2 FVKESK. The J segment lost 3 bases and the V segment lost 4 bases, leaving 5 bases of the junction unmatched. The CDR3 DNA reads TGTGCCAGCAGCCCCGGACAGGCGGAAGAGACCCAGTACTTC. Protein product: CASSPGQAEETQYF.

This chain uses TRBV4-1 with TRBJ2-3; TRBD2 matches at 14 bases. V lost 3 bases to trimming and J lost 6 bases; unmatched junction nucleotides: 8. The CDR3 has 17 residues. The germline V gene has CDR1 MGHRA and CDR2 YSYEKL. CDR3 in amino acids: CASSQGLAGEPRDTQYF. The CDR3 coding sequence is TGCGCCAGCAGCCAGGGACTAGCGGGGGAGCCGAGGGATACGCAGTATTTT.

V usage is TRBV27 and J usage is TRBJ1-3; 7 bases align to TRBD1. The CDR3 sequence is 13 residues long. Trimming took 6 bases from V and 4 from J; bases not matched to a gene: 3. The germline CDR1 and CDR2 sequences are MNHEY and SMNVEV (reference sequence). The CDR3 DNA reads TGTGCCAGCAGGATGACAGGGGGAAACACCATATATTTT. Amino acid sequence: CASRMTGGNTIYF.

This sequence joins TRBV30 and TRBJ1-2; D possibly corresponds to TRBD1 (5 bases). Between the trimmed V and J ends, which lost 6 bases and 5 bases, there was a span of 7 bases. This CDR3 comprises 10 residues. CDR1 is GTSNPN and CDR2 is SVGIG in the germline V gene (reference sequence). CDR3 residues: CACTGYGYTF. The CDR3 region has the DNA TGTGCCTGTACAGGATATGGCTACACCTTC.

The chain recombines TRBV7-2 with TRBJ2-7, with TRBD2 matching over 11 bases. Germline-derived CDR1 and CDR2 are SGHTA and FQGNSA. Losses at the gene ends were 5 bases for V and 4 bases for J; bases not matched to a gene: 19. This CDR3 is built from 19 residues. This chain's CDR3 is CASSMRVAGGPSRTYEQYF. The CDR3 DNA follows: TGTGCCAGCAGCATGCGGGTAGCGGGAGGGCCCTCGAGAACTTACGAGCAGTACTTC.

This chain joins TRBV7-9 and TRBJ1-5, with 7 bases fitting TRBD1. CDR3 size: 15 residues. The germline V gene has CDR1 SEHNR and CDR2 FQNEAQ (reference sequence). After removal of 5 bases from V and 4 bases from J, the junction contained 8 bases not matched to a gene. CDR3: CASSLTGFLNQPQHF. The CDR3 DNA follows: TGTGCCAGCAGCCTGACAGGGTTCCTTAATCAGCCCCAGCATTTT.

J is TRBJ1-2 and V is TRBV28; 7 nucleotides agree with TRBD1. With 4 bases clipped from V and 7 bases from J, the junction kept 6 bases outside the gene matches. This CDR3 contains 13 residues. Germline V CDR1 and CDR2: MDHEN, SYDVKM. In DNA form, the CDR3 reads TGTGCCAGCAGTTACACAGGGGAGTTTGGCTACACCTTC. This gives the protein CASSYTGEFGYTF.

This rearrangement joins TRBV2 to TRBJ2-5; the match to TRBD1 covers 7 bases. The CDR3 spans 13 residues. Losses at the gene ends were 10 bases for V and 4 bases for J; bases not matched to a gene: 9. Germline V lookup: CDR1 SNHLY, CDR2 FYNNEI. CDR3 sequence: CATKQGEGETQYF. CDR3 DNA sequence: TGTGCCACCAAGCAGGGGGAAGGAGAGACCCAGTACTTC.

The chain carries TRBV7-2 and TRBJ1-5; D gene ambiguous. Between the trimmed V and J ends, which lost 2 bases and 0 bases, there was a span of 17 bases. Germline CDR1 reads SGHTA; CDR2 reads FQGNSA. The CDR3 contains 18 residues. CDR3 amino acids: CASSLRSGGQYSNQPQHF. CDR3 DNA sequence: TGTGCCAGCAGCTTAAGGTCAGGTGGCCAATATAGCAATCAGCCCCAGCATTTT.

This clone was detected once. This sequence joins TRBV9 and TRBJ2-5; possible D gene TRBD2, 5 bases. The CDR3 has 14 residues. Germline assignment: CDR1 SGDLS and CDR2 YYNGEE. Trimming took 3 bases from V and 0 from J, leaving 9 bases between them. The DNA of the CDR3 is TGTGCCAGCAGCGCGCGGGCGTACCAAGAGACCCAGTACTTC. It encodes CASSARAYQETQYF. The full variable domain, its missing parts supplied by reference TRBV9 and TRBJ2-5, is DSGVTQTPKHLITATGQRVTLRCSPRSGDLSVYWYQQSLDQGLQFLIQYYNGEERAKGNILERFSAQQFPDLHSELNLSSLELGDSALYFCASSARAYQETQYFGPGTRLLVL.

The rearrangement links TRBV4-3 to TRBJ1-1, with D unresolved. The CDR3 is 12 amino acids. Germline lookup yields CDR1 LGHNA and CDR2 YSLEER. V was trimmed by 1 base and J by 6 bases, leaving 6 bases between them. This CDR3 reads CASSQGGSEAFF. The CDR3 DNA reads TGCGCCAGCAGCCAAGGAGGGTCTGAAGCTTTCTTT.

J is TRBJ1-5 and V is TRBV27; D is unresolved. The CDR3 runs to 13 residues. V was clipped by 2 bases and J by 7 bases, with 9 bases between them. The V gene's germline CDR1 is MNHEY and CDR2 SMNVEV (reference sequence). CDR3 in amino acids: CASSLGSGQPQHF. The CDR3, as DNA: TGTGCCAGCAGTTTAGGGTCGGGACAGCCCCAGCATTTT.

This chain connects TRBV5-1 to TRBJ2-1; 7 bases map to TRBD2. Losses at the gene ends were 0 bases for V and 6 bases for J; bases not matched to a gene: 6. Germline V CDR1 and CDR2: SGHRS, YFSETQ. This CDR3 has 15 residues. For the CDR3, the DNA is TGCGCCAGCAGCTTGGAAGGCGGGAGAGGCAATGAGCAGTTCTTC. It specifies CASSLEGGRGNEQFF.

For the CDR3, the DNA is TGTGCCAGCAGCTTAGCGGCCGGGAGGATCTCCGGGGAGCTGTTTTTT. Its protein product is CASSLAAGRISGELFF. The V and J genes are TRBV11-3 and TRBJ2-2, with TRBD2 matching over 7 bases. CDR1 and CDR2 (germline): SGHNT, YENEEA. Trimming took 1 base from V and 6 from J; bases not matched to a gene: 8. This CDR3 region has 16 residues.

CDR3 sequence reads: CASSPTGALFF. CDR3 sequence (DNA): TGTGCCAGCAGTCCAACAGGGGCCCTGTTTTTT. The chain has TRBV2 and TRBJ2-2, with TRBD1 matching 7 bases. The germline gives CDR1 SNHLY, CDR2 FYNNEI. Unmatched junction bases numbered 5, after V lost 5 bases and J lost 14 bases. The CDR3 length is 11 residues. Variable domain in full (rest from reference TRBV2 and TRBJ2-2): EPEVTQTPSHQVTQMGQEVILRCVPISNHLYFYWYRQILGQKVEFLVSFYNNEISEKSEIFDDQFSVERPDGSNFTLKIRSTKLEDSAMYFCASSPTGALFFGEGSRLTVL.

CDR3 residues: CASSQVGQQLKNIQYF. The CDR3 coding sequence is TGCGCCAGCAGCCAAGTGGGACAGCAGCTTAAAAACATTCAGTACTTC. The chain combines TRBV4-3 with TRBJ2-4, with TRBD1 matching over 7 bases. After removal of 1 base from V and 4 bases from J, the junction contained 7 bases not matched to a gene. Germline CDR1 is LGHNA and CDR2 is YSLEER. CDR3 length: 16 residues.

CDR3 loop: CASSPPGGGTEAFF. CDR3 in DNA: TGTGCCAGCAGCCCCCCGGGGGGAGGCACTGAAGCTTTCTTT. The gene calls are TRBV4-2 and TRBJ1-1, with a weak D call TRBD1 (5 bases). V was trimmed by 4 bases and J by 4 bases, leaving 13 bases between them. The germline V gene has CDR1 LGHNA and CDR2 YNFKEQ. CDR3 length equals 14 residues.

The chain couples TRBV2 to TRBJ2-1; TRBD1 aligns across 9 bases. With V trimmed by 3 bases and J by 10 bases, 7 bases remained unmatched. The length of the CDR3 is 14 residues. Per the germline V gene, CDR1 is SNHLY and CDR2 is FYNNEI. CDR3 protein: CASSEWRGQGEQFF. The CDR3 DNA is TGTGCCAGCAGTGAGTGGCGGGGACAGGGCGAGCAGTTCTTC. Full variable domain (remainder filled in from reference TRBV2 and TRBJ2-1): EPEVTQTPSHQVTQMGQEVILRCVPISNHLYFYWYRQILGQKVEFLVSFYNNEISEKSEIFDDQFSVERPDGSNFTLKIRSTKLEDSAMYFCASSEWRGQGEQFFGPGTRLTVL.

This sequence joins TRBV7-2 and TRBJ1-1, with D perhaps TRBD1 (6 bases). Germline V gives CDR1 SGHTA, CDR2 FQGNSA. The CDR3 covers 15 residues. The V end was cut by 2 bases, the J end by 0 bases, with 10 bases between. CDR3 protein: CASSLPRDMNTEAFF. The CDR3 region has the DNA TGTGCCAGCAGCTTACCCCGGGACATGAACACTGAAGCTTTCTTT.

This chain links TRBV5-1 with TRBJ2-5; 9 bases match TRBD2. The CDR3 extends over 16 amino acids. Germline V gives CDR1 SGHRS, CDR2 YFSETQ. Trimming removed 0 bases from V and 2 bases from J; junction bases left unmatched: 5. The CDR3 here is CASSLAASGTQETQYF. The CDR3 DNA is TGCGCCAGCAGCTTGGCAGCTAGCGGGACACAAGAGACCCAGTACTTC.

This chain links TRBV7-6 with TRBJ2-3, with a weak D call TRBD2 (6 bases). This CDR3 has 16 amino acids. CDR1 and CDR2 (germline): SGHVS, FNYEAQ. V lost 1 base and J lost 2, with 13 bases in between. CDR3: CASSLERDSLTDTQYF. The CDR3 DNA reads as TGTGCCAGCAGCTTAGAACGGGACTCCCTCACAGATACGCAGTATTTT. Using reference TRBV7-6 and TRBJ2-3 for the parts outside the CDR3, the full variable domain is GAGVSQSPRYKVTKRGQDVALRCDPISGHVSLYWYRQALGQGPEFLTYFNYEAQQDKSGLPNDRFSAERPEGSISTLTIQRTEQRDSAMYRCASSLERDSLTDTQYFGPGTRLTVL.